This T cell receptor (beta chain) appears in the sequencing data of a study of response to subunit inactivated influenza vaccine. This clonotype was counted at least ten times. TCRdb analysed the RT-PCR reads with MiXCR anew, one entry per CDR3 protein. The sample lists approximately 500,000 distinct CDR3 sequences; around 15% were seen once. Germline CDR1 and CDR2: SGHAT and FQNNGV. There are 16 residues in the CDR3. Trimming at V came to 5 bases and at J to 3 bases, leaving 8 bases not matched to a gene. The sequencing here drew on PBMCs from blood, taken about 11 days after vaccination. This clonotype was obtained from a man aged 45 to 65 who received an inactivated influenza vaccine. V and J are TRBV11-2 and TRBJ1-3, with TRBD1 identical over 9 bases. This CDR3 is CASSQYRGRLGNTIYF. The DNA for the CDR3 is TGTGCCAGCAGCCAGTACAGGGGGCGACTTGGAAACACCATATATTTT.